This T cell receptor (beta chain) was recovered during a study of T cell responses to AZD1222 COVID-19 vaccine. Sequenced by immunoSEQ multiplex PCR; TCRdb stores in-frame clones only, minus some. The data show 140,000 to 150,000 clones, 75% to 90% seen once. The CDR3 covers 11 residues. Trimming removed 3 bases from V and 5 bases from J, with 2 bases in between. CDR1 is SEHNR and CDR2 is FQNEAQ in the germline V gene (reference sequence). The chain has TRBV7-9 and TRBJ2-1, with D hard to call. The sequencing here drew on peripheral blood, taken on day 0 of AZD1222 vaccination. This clonotype originated in an adult in good health. CDR3 sequence: CASSLNNEQFF. CDR3 coding DNA: TGTGCCAGCAGCTTGAACAATGAGCAGTTCTTC.